This TCR beta chain was profiled in a study of beta chain features in type 1 diabetes. Study-wide results and limits: TCRB repertoires of naive, central memory and Treg cells appeared more similar among patients than among healthy donors. TCRB CDR3 length was moderately but significantly reduced in all four CD4+ subsets of Type 1 diabetes patients. Cells expressing TCR highly could be over-represented by cDNA sequencing.

A single heparinised draw of approximately 0.11 L on average was taken per donor. What was sequenced were expressed TCRB transcripts, since all of the isolated RNA had been reverse transcribed. The data were produced by immunoSEQ multiplex PCR, yet TCRdb's version contains in-frame clones alone and is incomplete. Here the sample spans about 340,000 clones, approximately 10% being singletons. This clone has only a few counts. No antigen is known for it. CDR1 and CDR2 from the germline V gene are SGHTA and FQGNSA. Deletions cut 5 bases from V and 0 bases from J, with 10 bases between. The CDR3 extends over 14 amino acids.

The TCR comes from a young man with type 1 diabetes. The specimen was central memory CD4+ T cells from blood. The rearrangement joins TRBV7-2 to TRBJ2-5, with D possibly TRBD1 on 5 matching bases. The DNA for the CDR3 is TGTGCCAGCAGCCCCCCAGGGAACCAAGAGACCCAGTACTTC. Translation gives CASSPPGNQETQYF.